This paragraph covers one TCR beta chain sequence. Produced via immunoSEQ multiplex PCR; TCRdb's table is partial and in-frame only. The data show some 250,000 clones, with around 80% seen just once and over 14% held by the top ten. The data were obtained in a study of blood T cell repertoires in COVID-19. Membership in each cohort depended on participant-reported clinical history. The V end lost 4 bases, the J end lost 2 bases, and 17 bases lay between the germline ends. This CDR3 has 16 residues. Germline lookup yields CDR1 SGHTA and CDR2 FQGNSA. The sample comprised PBMCs or T cells enriched from blood (not recorded which). The sequence was collected from a man aged 40-50 years who had recovered from COVID-19. The rearrangement links TRBV7-2 to TRBJ1-1, with D possibly TRBD1 on 6 matching bases. The CDR3 DNA reads as TGTGCCAGCAGCTCAAACCTTAGGGGGATTAACACTGAAGCTTTCTTT. As protein: CASSSNLRGINTEAFF.